A selection of T cell receptor delta chains follows, all from one sample in a study of gamma-delta chains in newborns, infants, children. TCRdb repeated clone calling on the reads with CATT. The sample includes 15,000 or so delta-chain clones, approximately 7% of them seen just once. Specimen: blood. Every receptor here comes from a child who was a newborn, infant or young child, either healthy, febrile or measles-vaccinated (not recorded which). The CDR3 runs from the conserved cysteine through the conserved F or W. D genes are given only for firm matches. Where a row states a size, it is once, few, many or the class of an expanded clone; other rows omit it.

D: TRDD3; V: TRDV2; J: TRDJ1; size: few; CDR3: CACDILGDTSKLIF; DNA: TGTGCCTGCGACATACTGGGGGATACGAGTAAGCTCATCTTT
D: .; V: TRDV2; J: TRDJ2; size: .; CDR3: CACDFILGGTAQLFF; DNA: TGTGCCTGTGACTTTATACTGGGAGGGACAGCACAACTCTTCTTT
D: .; V: TRDV2; J: TRDJ3; size: many; CDR3: CACDTAGGPRSWDTRQMFF; DNA: TGTGCCTGTGACACCGCGGGAGGACCCCGCTCCTGGGACACCCGACAGATGTTTTTC
D: .; V: TRDV2; J: TRDJ3; size: .; CDR3: CACDTAGSRSWDTRQMFF; DNA: TGTGCCTGTGACACCGCTGGGTCCCGCTCCTGGGACACCCGACAGATGTTTTTC
D: .; V: TRDV2; J: TRDJ2; size: many; CDR3: CACEILTAQLFF; DNA: TGTGCCTGTGAGATACTGACAGCACAACTCTTCTTT
D: TRDD3; V: TRDV2; J: TRDJ3; size: few; CDR3: CACDYLLGDTNGWDTRQMFF; DNA: TGTGCCTGTGACTACTTACTGGGGGATACTAATGGCTGGGACACCCGACAGATGTTTTTC
D: .; V: TRDV2; J: TRDJ3; size: few; CDR3: CACDPVLGAWDTRQMFF; DNA: TGTGCCTGTGACCCCGTACTGGGAGCCTGGGACACCCGACAGATGTTCTTC
D: .; V: TRDV2; J: TRDJ3; size: .; CDR3: CACDYITGRVSWDTRQMFF; DNA: TGTGCCTGTGACTATATTACTGGGAGGGTCTCCTGGGACACCCGACAGATGTTTTTC
D: TRDD3; V: TRDV2; J: TRDJ2; size: medium-sized; CDR3: CACDIVGDTLTAQLFF; DNA: TGTGCCTGTGACATTGTGGGGGATACTTTGACAGCACAACTCTTCTTT
D: TRDD3; V: TRDV2; J: TRDJ3; size: .; CDR3: CACDNVLGDTRTWDTRQMFF; DNA: TGTGCCTGTGACAATGTACTGGGGGATACGAGGACCTGGGACACCCGACAGATGTTTTTC
D: TRDD3; V: TRDV2; J: TRDJ3; size: .; CDR3: CAYDTGGYRTWDTRQMFF; DNA: TGTGCCTATGACACTGGGGGATACCGGACCTGGGACACCCGACAGATGTTTTTC
D: TRDD3; V: TRDV2; J: TRDJ3; size: many; CDR3: CACDTWGTSSWDTRQMFF; DNA: TGTGCCTGTGACACCTGGGGGACATCCTCCTGGGACACCCGACAGATGTTTTTC
D: TRDD3; V: TRDV2; J: TRDJ3; size: few; CDR3: CACDTVGDTPWDTRQMFF; DNA: TGTGCCTGTGACACCGTAGGGGATACGCCCTGGGACACCCGACAGATGTTTTTC
D: .; V: TRDV2; J: TRDJ3; size: few; CDR3: CACDLLGKTSWDTRQMFF; DNA: TGTGCCTGTGACCTACTGGGTAAGACCTCCTGGGACACCCGACAGATGTTTTTC
D: TRDD3; V: TRDV2; J: TRDJ3; size: .; CDR3: CACDILGIALGSWDTRQMFF; DNA: TGTGCCTGTGACATACTGGGGATAGCCCTTGGCTCCTGGGACACCCGACAGATGTTTTTC
D: TRDD3; V: TRDV2; J: TRDJ3; size: .; CDR3: CACDTVALGAWDTRQMFF; DNA: TGTGCCTGTGACACCGTGGCACTGGGGGCCTGGGACACCCGACAGATGTTTTTC
D: TRDD3; V: TRDV2; J: TRDJ3; size: .; CDR3: CACDQVVLGDSSWDTRQMFF; DNA: TGTGCCTGTGACCAGGTGGTGCTGGGGGACAGCTCCTGGGACACCCGACAGATGTTTTTC
D: .; V: TRDV2; J: TRDJ3; size: .; CDR3: CACDTVGVLSSWDTRQMFF; DNA: TGTGCCTGTGACACCGTGGGGGTCCTAAGCTCCTGGGACACCCGACAGATGTTTTTC
D: TRDD3; V: TRDV2; J: TRDJ1; size: few; CDR3: CACDTLYWGVRYTDKLIF; DNA: TGTGCCTGTGACACTCTTTACTGGGGGGTACGTTACACCGATAAACTCATCTTT
D: TRDD3; V: TRDV2; J: TRDJ3; size: .; CDR3: CACDTVLGGTKWDTRQMFF; DNA: TGTGCCTGTGACACCGTACTGGGGGGTACAAAGTGGGACACCCGACAGATGTTTTTC
D: .; V: TRDV2; J: TRDJ3; size: few; CDR3: CACDTVGAHSSWDTRQMFF; DNA: TGTGCCTGTGACACCGTGGGGGCCCATAGCTCCTGGGACACCCGACAGATGTTTTTC
D: TRDD3; V: TRDV2; J: TRDJ3; size: few; CDR3: CACDTWGIRGSSWGTRQMFF; DNA: TGTGCCTGTGACACCTGGGGGATACGGGGTAGCTCCTGGGGCACCCGACAGATGTTTTTC
D: TRDD3; V: TRDV2; J: TRDJ3; size: .; CDR3: CACDTLHTGGYSWDTRQMFF; DNA: TGTGCCTGTGACACTTTGCATACTGGGGGATACTCCTGGGACACCCGACAGATGTTTTTC
D: .; V: TRDV2; J: TRDJ3; size: few; CDR3: CACDTMWMSSWDTRQMFF; DNA: TGTGCCTGTGACACGATGTGGATGAGCTCCTGGGACACCCGACAGATGTTTTTC
D: TRDD3; V: TRDV2; J: TRDJ3; size: few; CDR3: CACDPVLGTSPWDTRQMFF; DNA: TGTGCCTGTGACCCCGTACTGGGGACCTCCCCCTGGGACACCCGACAGATGTTTTTC
D: .; V: TRAV29/DV5; J: TRDJ3; size: .; CDR3: CSVLLCRKRTGGCWDTRQMFF; DNA: .
D: TRDD3; V: TRDV2; J: TRDJ3; size: few; CDR3: CACDLLGDRTWDTRQMFF; DNA: TGTGCCTGTGATCTACTGGGGGATAGAACCTGGGACACCCGACAGATGTTTTTC
D: TRDD3; V: TRDV2; J: TRDJ3; size: few; CDR3: CACDTAELGPSSWDTRQMFF; DNA: TGTGCCTGTGACACCGCGGAACTGGGGCCTAGCTCCTGGGACACCCGACAGATGTTTTTC
D: TRDD3; V: TRDV2; J: TRDJ3; size: medium-sized; CDR3: CACDTWGMDSWDTRQMFF; DNA: TGTGCCTGTGACACCTGGGGGATGGACTCCTGGGACACCCGACAGATGTTTTTC
D: TRDD3; V: TRDV2; J: TRDJ3; size: many; CDR3: CACDYWGRSSWDTRQMFF; DNA: TGTGCCTGTGACTACTGGGGGAGGAGCTCCTGGGACACCCGACAGATGTTTTTC
D: TRDD3; V: TRDV2; J: TRDJ1; size: few; CDR3: CACDVLGDTKLIF; DNA: TGTGCCTGTGACGTACTGGGGGATACTAAACTCATCTTT
D: TRDD3; V: TRDV2; J: TRDJ3; size: few; CDR3: CACDSLGDTRSWDTRQMFF; DNA: TGTGCCTGTGACTCACTGGGGGATACGCGCTCCTGGGACACCCGACAGATGTTTTTC
D: TRDD3; V: TRDV2; J: TRDJ3; size: few; CDR3: CACDSVLGDTTWDTRQMFF; DNA: TGTGCCTGTGACTCTGTACTGGGGGATACCACCTGGGACACCCGACAGATGTTTTTC
D: TRDD3; V: TRDV2; J: TRDJ3; size: few; CDR3: CACDILGASLDTRQMFF; DNA: TGTGCCTGTGACATACTGGGGGCTTCCTTGGACACCCGACAGATGTTTTTC
D: .; V: TRDV2; J: TRDJ3; size: few; CDR3: CACDTVEGSSWDTRHMFF; DNA: TGTGCCTGTGACACCGTCGAGGGTAGCTCCTGGGACACCCGACATATGTTTTTC
D: TRDD3; V: TRDV2; J: TRDJ3; size: .; CDR3: CACDTILGDFSWDTRQMFF; DNA: TGTGCCTGTGACACAATACTGGGGGATTTTTCCTGGGACACCCGACAGATGTTTTTC
D: TRDD3; V: TRDV2; J: TRDJ3; size: many; CDR3: CACDTVGDWGSWDTRQMFF; DNA: TGTGCCTGTGACACCGTGGGGGATTGGGGCTCCTGGGACACCCGACAGATGTTTTTC
D: .; V: TRDV2; J: TRDJ2; size: few; CDR3: CACDTVMDKAAQLFF; DNA: TGTGCCTGTGACACCGTGATGGATAAGGCAGCACAACTCTTCTTT
D: .; V: TRDV1; J: TRDJ1; size: few; CDR3: CALGEPLNDVYADKLIF; DNA: TGTGCTCTTGGGGAACCCCTAAATGATGTGTACGCCGATAAACTCATCTTT
D: TRDD3; V: TRDV2; J: TRDJ3; size: few; CDR3: CACDTWGTPPTRDTRQMFF; DNA: TGTGCCTGTGACACCTGGGGGACGCCCCCTACCCGGGACACCCGACAGATGTTTTTC
D: TRDD3; V: TRDV2; J: TRDJ3; size: few; CDR3: CACDTPWGSSWDTRQMFF; DNA: TGTGCCTGTGACACCCCCTGGGGGAGCTCCTGGGACACCCGACAGATGTTTTTC
D: TRDD3; V: TRDV2; J: TRDJ3; size: few; CDR3: CACDTGWGIRVWDTRQMFF; DNA: TGTGCCTGTGACACCGGATGGGGGATACGAGTGTGGGACACCCGACAGATGTTCTTC
D: TRDD3; V: TRDV2; J: TRDJ3; size: few; CDR3: CACDTAGGYASVSWDTRQMFF; DNA: TGTGCCTGTGACACCGCTGGGGGATACGCGTCGGTATCCTGGGACACCCGACAGATGTTTTTC
D: TRDD3; V: TRDV2; J: TRDJ2; size: .; CDR3: CACDALGDSPTAQLFF; DNA: TGTGCCTGTGACGCACTGGGGGATAGTCCGACAGCACAACTCTTCTTT
D: TRDD3; V: TRDV2; J: TRDJ3; size: .; CDR3: CACDTLLGDTIWDTRQMFF; DNA: TGTGCCTGTGACACCTTACTGGGGGATACGATCTGGGACACCCGACAGATGTTTTTC
D: TRDD3; V: TRDV2; J: TRDJ3; size: .; CDR3: CACGTGGTGGYAAWDTRQMFF; DNA: TGTGCCTGTGGCACCGGGGGTACTGGGGGATACGCGGCCTGGGACACCCGACAGATGTTTTTC
D: TRDD3; V: TRDV2; J: TRDJ3; size: .; CDR3: CACDVLGAFSSWDTRQMFF; DNA: TGTGCCTGTGACGTACTGGGGGCCTTCAGCTCCTGGGACACCCGACAGATGTTTTTC
D: .; V: TRDV2; J: TRDJ3; size: few; CDR3: CACDEISWDTRQMFF; DNA: TGTGCCTGTGACGAGATATCCTGGGACACCCGACAGATGTTTTTC
D: TRDD3; V: TRDV2; J: TRDJ3; size: .; CDR3: CACDGIRTGGDSWDTRQMFF; DNA: TGTGCCTGTGACGGGATACGTACTGGGGGAGACTCCTGGGACACCCGACAGATGTTTTTC
D: .; V: TRDV2; J: TRDJ3; size: few; CDR3: CACDTPGSWDTRQMFF; DNA: TGTGCCTGTGACACCCCGGGCTCCTGGGACACCCGACAGATGTTTTTC
D: TRDD3; V: TRDV2; J: TRDJ1; size: medium-sized; CDR3: CACDTVAPGGYTHTDKLIF; DNA: TGTGCCTGTGACACCGTGGCCCCTGGGGGATACACCCACACCGATAAACTCATCTTT
D: TRDD3; V: TRDV2; J: TRDJ3; size: .; CDR3: CACDTVRWGIDSWDTRQMFF; DNA: TGTGCCTGTGACACCGTTCGCTGGGGGATAGACTCCTGGGACACCCGACAGATGTTTTTC
D: .; V: TRDV2; J: TRDJ3; size: .; CDR3: CACDTILAGDSTLSSWDTRQMFF; DNA: TGTGCCTGTGACACCATTCTGGCTGGGGACTCAACGCTGAGCTCCTGGGACACCCGACAGATGTTTTTC
D: .; V: TRDV2; J: TRDJ3; size: many; CDR3: CACDTIGGSWDTRQMFF; DNA: TGTGCCTGTGACACTATCGGGGGCTCCTGGGACACCCGACAGATGTTTTTC
D: .; V: TRDV2; J: TRDJ3; size: .; CDR3: CACDRLGPGSWDTRQMFF; DNA: TGTGCCTGTGACAGACTGGGTCCAGGCTCCTGGGACACCCGACAGATGTTTTTC
D: TRDD3; V: TRDV2; J: TRDJ3; size: .; CDR3: CACDLLGDMASSWGTRQMFF; DNA: TGTGCCTGTGATTTACTGGGGGATATGGCTAGCTCCTGGGGCACCCGACAGATGTTTTTC
D: TRDD3; V: TRDV2; J: TRDJ3; size: few; CDR3: CACDTGWGIRGRSWDTRQMFF; DNA: TGTGCCTGTGACACCGGCTGGGGGATACGTGGACGCTCCTGGGACACCCGACAGATGTTTTTC
D: .; V: TRDV2; J: TRDJ3; size: .; CDR3: CACDKSWGLSSWDTRQMFF; DNA: TGTGCCTGTGACAAAAGTTGGGGGCTTAGCTCCTGGGACACCCGACAGATGTTTTTC
D: TRDD3; V: TRDV2; J: TRDJ3; size: .; CDR3: CACDAVLGGSSSWDTRQMFF; DNA: TGTGCCTGTGACGCCGTACTGGGGGGTTCAAGCTCCTGGGACACCCGCCAGATGTTTTTC
D: .; V: TRDV2; J: TRDJ3; size: few; CDR3: CACDEISWDTRQMFF; DNA: TGTGCCTGTGACGAAATTTCCTGGGACACCCGACAGATGTTTTTC